The present TCR beta chain was sequenced within a study of control samples from healthy donors and cancer patients. Here immunoSEQ multiplex PCR was the method, and the copy in TCRdb shows in-frame clones only, minus some. The table records over 150,000 clones, approximately 91% of them present only once. The CDR3 spans 13 residues. Between the trimmed V and J ends, which lost 6 bases and 6 bases, there was a span of 13 bases. CDR1 is SGHTA, CDR2 FQGNSA, per germline. The rearrangement links TRBV7-2 to TRBJ2-3; D gene unclear. The sample taken for sequencing was blood. The sequence came from a woman aged 40-49 years in good health. In nucleotides, the CDR3 is TGTGCCAGCAGTCCTGGACCAGGTGATACGCAGTATTTT. Protein product: CASSPGPGDTQYF.